Below, 28 T cell receptor beta chains from the same sample are listed, as sequenced in a study of blood T cell repertoires in COVID-19. Assay: immunoSEQ multiplex PCR; the TCRdb copy retains only in-frame clones and omits some. The table has some 120,000 clones, around 85% seen once. Sequenced input: peripheral blood. The receptor source for this set is a woman aged 50 to 65 with acute or convalescent COVID-19.

The chain combines TRBV12-5 with TRBJ2-3; the match to TRBD2 covers 8 bases. Germline V gene sequence: CDR1 LGHNT, CDR2 FRNRAP. Trimming at V came to 4 bases and at J to 5 bases, leaving 5 bases not matched to a gene. There are 14 residues in the CDR3. CDR3 amino acids: CASGSGGAGDTQYF. CDR3 nucleotide sequence: TGTGCTAGTGGTTCCGGGGGGGCAGGAGATACGCAGTATTTT.

This sequence joins TRBV14 and TRBJ1-2, with a possible D match to TRBD1 (5 bases). The CDR3 is made up of 14 amino acids. Looked up from germline, CDR1 is SGHDN and CDR2 is FVKESK. V was clipped by 5 bases and J by 5 bases, with 15 bases between them. The CDR3, as DNA: TGTGCCAGCAGCTATAGACAGCACTCGTATGGCTACACCTTC. Its protein product is CASSYRQHSYGYTF.

This chain uses TRBV5-1 with TRBJ2-4; 9 bases are shared with TRBD1. After removal of 2 bases from V and 3 bases from J, the junction contained 6 bases not matched to a gene. Germline CDR1 SGHRS, CDR2 YFSETQ. The CDR3 runs 16 residues. The DNA of the CDR3 is TGCGCCAGCAGCTTTTCCGGGACAGGGAGCAAAAACATTCAGTACTTC. Protein product: CASSFSGTGSKNIQYF.

The CDR3 region is CASSLSGGLLSYNEQFF. Here the CDR3 DNA reads TGCGCCAGCAGCCTTAGCGGGGGCCTCCTCTCCTACAATGAGCAGTTCTTC. The chain recombines TRBV5-1 with TRBJ2-1; 9 bases are a match to TRBD2. CDR1 is SGHRS, CDR2 YFSETQ, per germline. There are 17 residues in the CDR3. The V gene end was trimmed by 4 bases and the J gene end by 0 bases; junction bases not matched to a gene: 8.

J is TRBJ1-6 and V is TRBV7-6, with 8 nucleotides matching TRBD1. Germline lookup yields CDR1 SGHVS and CDR2 FNYEAQ. V lost 5 bases, J lost 10 bases, and 7 bases stayed unmatched. This CDR3 has 14 residues. CDR3 nucleotides: TGTGCCAGCAGCCAGGGGGCTATGGGATCACCCCTCCACTTT. Translated: CASSQGAMGSPLHF.

This sequence joins TRBV10-1 and TRBJ1-3; D is unresolved. The CDR3 is 15 residues long. Germline CDR1 reads WNHNN; CDR2 reads SYGVQD (reference sequence). Trimming pared 0 bases from V and 8 bases from J, leaving 14 bases between. The DNA for the CDR3 is TGCGCCAGCAGTGAGTCAAGTGAGTCCGGAGACACCATATATTTT. Translating it yields CASSESSESGDTIYF.

The chain uses TRBV12-3 or TRBV12-4 and TRBJ1-1; D is perhaps TRBD1 (5 bases). V gave up 5 bases and J gave up 7 bases, with 11 bases separating them. This CDR3 contains 12 residues. The CDR3 loop is CASSNRTVEAFF. The CDR3 DNA reads as TGTGCCAGCAGTAACAGGACCGTTGAAGCTTTCTTT.

This clone was observed a single time. This sequence joins TRBV11-2 and TRBJ2-7, with 8 bases matching TRBD1. The ends lost 5 bases at V and 6 bases at J; junction bases unmatched: 9. The CDR3 loop spans 14 amino acids. Germline lookup yields CDR1 SGHAT and CDR2 FQNNGV. CDR3 protein: CASSQQGQVGEQYF. DNA of the CDR3: TGTGCCAGCAGCCAACAGGGACAGGTAGGCGAGCAGTACTTC. Filled out from reference TRBV11-2 and TRBJ2-7, the complete variable domain reads EAGVAQSPRYKIIEKRQSVAFWCNPISGHATLYWYQQILGQGPKLLIQFQNNGVVDDSQLPKDRFSAERLKGVDSTLKIQPAKLEDSAVYLCASSQQGQVGEQYFGPGTRLTVT.

The chain combines TRBV27 with TRBJ1-2; D gene ambiguous. The CDR3 extends over 16 amino acids. V was clipped by 6 bases and J by 12 bases, with 29 bases between them. Germline values: CDR1 MNHEY, CDR2 SMNVEV (reference sequence). The CDR3 bases are TGTGCCAGCAGCCCAAACCCGACGACGGGGATCTCCCTTCACACCTTC. Protein product: CASSPNPTTGISLHTF.

This clone has just a few counts. The CDR3 is CASSIVRRPRLNEQFF. The CDR3 DNA is TGTGCCAGTAGTATAGTGAGGCGACCGCGGCTAAATGAGCAGTTCTTC. This chain links TRBV19 with TRBJ2-1; D is unresolved. CDR1 and CDR2 from the germline V gene are LNHDA and SQIVND (reference sequence). The V end lost 1 base, the J end lost 7 bases, and 17 bases lay between the germline ends. The CDR3 loop spans 16 amino acids.

This clone came up once. Within the sample, other DNA sequences also encode this same CDR3. The V call is TRBV5-1, the J call TRBJ2-7; D possibly corresponds to TRBD1 (6 bases). The germline V gene has CDR1 SGHRS and CDR2 YFSETQ. The CDR3 contains 13 residues. Trimming took off 2 bases at V and 2 bases at J, with 8 bases between the two ends. This CDR3 is CASSFSGAYEQYF. The CDR3 DNA sequence: TGCGCCAGCAGCTTCTCAGGGGCCTACGAGCAGTACTTC.

The rearrangement joins TRBV11-3 to TRBJ2-3; 7 bases fit TRBD1. J was trimmed by 2 bases and V by 1 base; bases with no gene match: 6. This CDR3 is 16 amino acids long. The V gene's germline CDR1 is SGHNT and CDR2 YENEEA. This chain's CDR3 is CASSLADRANTDTQYF. CDR3 nucleotides: TGTGCCAGCAGCTTAGCCGACAGGGCAAACACAGATACGCAGTATTTT.

V and J are TRBV4-1 and TRBJ1-1, with a possible D match to TRBD1 (6 bases). There are 17 residues in the CDR3. V was clipped by 0 bases and J by 5 bases, with 19 bases between them. The germline V gene has CDR1 MGHRA and CDR2 YSYEKL. This CDR3 reads CASSQETTGIVLTEAFF. In nucleotides, the CDR3 is TGCGCCAGCAGCCAAGAGACCACAGGGATAGTTTTAACTGAAGCTTTCTTT.

The CDR3, as DNA: TGTGCCAGCAGTTACTCGTTGGGGCAGGATGAAGCTTTCTTT. This codes for CASSYSLGQDEAFF. This chain links TRBV6-6 with TRBJ1-1; the D gene is possibly TRBD1 (5 bases). The germline V gene encodes CDR1 MNHNY and CDR2 SVGAGI (reference sequence). The V end lost 0 bases, the J end lost 7 bases, and 12 bases lay between the germline ends. This CDR3 spans 14 amino acids.

This rearrangement joins TRBV9 to TRBJ2-1; D is undetermined. Per germline, CDR1 SGDLS and CDR2 YYNGEE. CDR3 length: 12 residues. The V gene lost 3 bases and the J gene lost 9 bases, with 10 bases spanning the gap. The CDR3 nucleotides read TGTGCCAGCAGCGCCTCACCGGGTGAGCAGTTCTTC. This codes for CASSASPGEQFF.

The chain carries TRBV4-2 and TRBJ1-3; D call uncertain. Germline V lookup: CDR1 LGHNA, CDR2 YNFKEQ. Trimming removed 0 bases from V and 7 bases from J, with 10 bases in between. This CDR3 spans 14 amino acids. The CDR3: CASSQEPGANTIYF. The CDR3 bases are TGTGCCAGCAGCCAAGAGCCGGGAGCCAACACCATATATTTT.

This clone came up a few times. The rearrangement links TRBV27 to TRBJ2-2, with D maybe TRBD1 (6 bases). Germline loops: CDR1 MNHEY, CDR2 SMNVEV (reference sequence). This CDR3 contains 14 residues. The V gene lost 6 bases and the J gene lost 3 bases, with 11 bases spanning the gap. The CDR3 DNA reads as TGTGCCAGCAGACGACAGGTCCACACCGGGGAGCTGTTTTTT. Residues: CASRRQVHTGELFF.

The CDR3 DNA reads as TGTGCCAGCAGGCTTACAGGGTACTATGGCTACACCTTC. Translated: CASRLTGYYGYTF. This chain joins TRBV12-3 or TRBV12-4 and TRBJ1-2, with D possibly matching TRBD1 (6 bases). The CDR3 is made up of 13 amino acids. The V end lost 6 bases, the J end lost 3 bases, and 11 bases lay between the germline ends.

The chain has TRBV7-8 and TRBJ2-2; 7 nucleotides line up with TRBD1. This CDR3 has 16 residues. J gave up 4 bases and V 0 bases, and 5 bases lay outside the gene matches. Germline CDR1 is SGHVS and CDR2 is FQNEAQ. For the CDR3, the DNA is TGTGCCAGCAGCTTAGCGACAGGGTTTGGCACCGGGGAGCTGTTTTTT. Its protein product is CASSLATGFGTGELFF.

The rearrangement links TRBV28 to TRBJ1-1, with D possibly TRBD1 on 6 matching bases. Trimming stripped 1 base from V and 4 bases from J, with 10 bases between. Germline V gives CDR1 MDHEN, CDR2 SYDVKM. The CDR3 has 14 amino acids. CDR3 bases: TGTGCCAGCAGTTTATTCGGACAGACCACTGAAGCTTTCTTT. Protein product: CASSLFGQTTEAFF.

The V and J genes are TRBV9 and TRBJ2-3, with D perhaps TRBD1 (5 bases). This CDR3 spans 17 amino acids. Between the trimmed V and J ends, which lost 0 bases and 4 bases, there was a span of 18 bases. CDR1 is SGDLS, CDR2 YYNGEE, per germline. The CDR3 DNA reads as TGTGCCAGCAGCGTAGCAGTTTGGGGCCGTGGTGCAGATACGCAGTATTTT. Protein sequence: CASSVAVWGRGADTQYF. Filled out from reference TRBV9 and TRBJ2-3, the complete variable domain reads DSGVTQTPKHLITATGQRVTLRCSPRSGDLSVYWYQQSLDQGLQFLIQYYNGEERAKGNILERFSAQQFPDLHSELNLSSLELGDSALYFCASSVAVWGRGADTQYFGPGTRLTVL.

This clone showed up just once. As DNA, the CDR3 is TGCAGCGTTCCAACAGGGAGGACAGGTCCATATGGCTACACCTTC. Protein: CSVPTGRTGPYGYTF. The genes are TRBV29-1 and TRBJ1-2, with TRBD1 matching over 7 bases. V trimming: 5 bases; J trimming: 5 bases; junction bases outside the gene matches: 14. In germline, CDR1 is SQVTM, CDR2 ANQGSEA. This CDR3 has 15 residues.

The V call is TRBV12-5, the J call TRBJ2-5, with 12 bases that match TRBD2. Germline V gene data show CDR1 as LGHNT and CDR2 as FRNRAP. CDR3 size: 15 residues. V lost 4 bases and J lost 2; bases outside the gene matches: 2. CDR3 bases: TGTGCTAGTGGTTCCGGACTAGCGGGACAAGAGACCCAGTACTTC. It codes for CASGSGLAGQETQYF.

This CDR3 reads CASSSPGWRLEAFF. The CDR3, as DNA: TGTGCCAGCAGCTCCCCCGGTTGGAGGCTAGAAGCTTTCTTT. The chain links TRBV11-2 to TRBJ1-1; D unclear. V was cut by 4 bases and J by 8 bases, with 17 bases left in between. The CDR3 runs 14 residues. Germline CDR1 SGHAT, CDR2 FQNNGV.

This clone was seen ten or more times. The chain has TRBV2 and TRBJ2-2; 8 bases line up with TRBD1. Germline values: CDR1 SNHLY, CDR2 FYNNEI. With 7 bases clipped from V and 4 bases from J, the junction kept 8 bases outside the gene matches. CDR3 length: 15 amino acids. The CDR3 is CASTDRGSGTGELFF. DNA for the CDR3: TGTGCCAGCACCGACAGGGGATCGGGCACCGGGGAGCTGTTTTTT.

This clone was recorded only once. This chain connects TRBV28 to TRBJ1-1; D is unclear. Germline V gene sequence: CDR1 MDHEN, CDR2 SYDVKM. The V end lost 6 bases, the J end lost 1 base, and 15 bases lay between the germline ends. This CDR3 is 15 amino acids long. The CDR3 spells CASSRLGGQNTEAFF. DNA of the CDR3: TGTGCCAGCAGCCGACTTGGAGGCCAGAACACTGAAGCTTTCTTT.

This clone was detected only a few times. This sequence joins TRBV15 and TRBJ2-5; D is unclear. The CDR3 length is 13 residues. Germline values: CDR1 LNHNV, CDR2 YYDKDF (reference sequence). V dropped 3 bases and J dropped 0 bases, with 5 bases sitting between them. The CDR3 nucleotides are TGTGCCACCAGCAGGTCAGACCAAGAGACCCAGTACTTC. Translating gives CATSRSDQETQYF.

The chain employs TRBV5-1 and TRBJ2-7, with D possibly TRBD2 on 5 matching bases. Between the trimmed V and J ends, which lost 4 bases and 5 bases, there was a span of 16 bases. Germline CDR1 is SGHRS and CDR2 is YFSETQ. The CDR3 is 14 residues long. The chain's CDR3 is CASSLLRGTNEQYF. The CDR3 DNA sequence: TGCGCCAGCAGCCTTCTCCGGGGTACCAACGAGCAGTACTTC.